This TCR beta chain was profiled in a study of T cells in localized non-small cell lung cancer. Regarding this clone: Its specificity is not known.

General study points: Peak T cell clonality was found in uninvolved adjacent lung, exceeding tumor. Owing to sequencing of a solitary tumor region, heterogeneity cannot be discounted.

Repertoires were generated with immunoSEQ multiplex PCR, while TCRdb's copy carries only in-frame clones and drops some. The sample holds about 59,000 clones, just over 90% seen once. This CDR3 is 15 amino acids long. Germline-derived CDR1 and CDR2 are SQVTM and ANQGSEA. Trimming cost V 4 bases and J 2 bases; bases outside gene matches: 10. V gene TRBV29-1 combines with J gene TRBJ1-2; 7 bases agree with TRBD1. Sequenced material: peripheral blood, taken before any cancer treatment. The origin of this receptor is a man between 40 and 69 years old with stage I lung adenocarcinoma. CDR3 coding DNA: TGCAGCGTTGTCGATACAGGGACAGCCAACTATGGCTACACCTTC. This encodes CSVVDTGTANYGYTF.